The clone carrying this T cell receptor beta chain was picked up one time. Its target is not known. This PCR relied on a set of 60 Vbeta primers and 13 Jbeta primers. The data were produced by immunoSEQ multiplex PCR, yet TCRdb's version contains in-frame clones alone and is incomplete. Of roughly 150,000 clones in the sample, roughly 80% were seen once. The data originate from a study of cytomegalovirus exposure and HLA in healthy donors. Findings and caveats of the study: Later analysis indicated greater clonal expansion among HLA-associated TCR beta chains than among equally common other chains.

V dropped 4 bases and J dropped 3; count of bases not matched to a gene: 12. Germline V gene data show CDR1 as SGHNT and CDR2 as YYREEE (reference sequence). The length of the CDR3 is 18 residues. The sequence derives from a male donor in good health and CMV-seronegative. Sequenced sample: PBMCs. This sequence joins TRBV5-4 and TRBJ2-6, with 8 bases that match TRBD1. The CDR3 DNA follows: TGTGCCAGCAGCCTAATCGGGACAGGCTTACGTGGGGCCAACGTCCTGACTTTC. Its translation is CASSLIGTGLRGANVLTF.